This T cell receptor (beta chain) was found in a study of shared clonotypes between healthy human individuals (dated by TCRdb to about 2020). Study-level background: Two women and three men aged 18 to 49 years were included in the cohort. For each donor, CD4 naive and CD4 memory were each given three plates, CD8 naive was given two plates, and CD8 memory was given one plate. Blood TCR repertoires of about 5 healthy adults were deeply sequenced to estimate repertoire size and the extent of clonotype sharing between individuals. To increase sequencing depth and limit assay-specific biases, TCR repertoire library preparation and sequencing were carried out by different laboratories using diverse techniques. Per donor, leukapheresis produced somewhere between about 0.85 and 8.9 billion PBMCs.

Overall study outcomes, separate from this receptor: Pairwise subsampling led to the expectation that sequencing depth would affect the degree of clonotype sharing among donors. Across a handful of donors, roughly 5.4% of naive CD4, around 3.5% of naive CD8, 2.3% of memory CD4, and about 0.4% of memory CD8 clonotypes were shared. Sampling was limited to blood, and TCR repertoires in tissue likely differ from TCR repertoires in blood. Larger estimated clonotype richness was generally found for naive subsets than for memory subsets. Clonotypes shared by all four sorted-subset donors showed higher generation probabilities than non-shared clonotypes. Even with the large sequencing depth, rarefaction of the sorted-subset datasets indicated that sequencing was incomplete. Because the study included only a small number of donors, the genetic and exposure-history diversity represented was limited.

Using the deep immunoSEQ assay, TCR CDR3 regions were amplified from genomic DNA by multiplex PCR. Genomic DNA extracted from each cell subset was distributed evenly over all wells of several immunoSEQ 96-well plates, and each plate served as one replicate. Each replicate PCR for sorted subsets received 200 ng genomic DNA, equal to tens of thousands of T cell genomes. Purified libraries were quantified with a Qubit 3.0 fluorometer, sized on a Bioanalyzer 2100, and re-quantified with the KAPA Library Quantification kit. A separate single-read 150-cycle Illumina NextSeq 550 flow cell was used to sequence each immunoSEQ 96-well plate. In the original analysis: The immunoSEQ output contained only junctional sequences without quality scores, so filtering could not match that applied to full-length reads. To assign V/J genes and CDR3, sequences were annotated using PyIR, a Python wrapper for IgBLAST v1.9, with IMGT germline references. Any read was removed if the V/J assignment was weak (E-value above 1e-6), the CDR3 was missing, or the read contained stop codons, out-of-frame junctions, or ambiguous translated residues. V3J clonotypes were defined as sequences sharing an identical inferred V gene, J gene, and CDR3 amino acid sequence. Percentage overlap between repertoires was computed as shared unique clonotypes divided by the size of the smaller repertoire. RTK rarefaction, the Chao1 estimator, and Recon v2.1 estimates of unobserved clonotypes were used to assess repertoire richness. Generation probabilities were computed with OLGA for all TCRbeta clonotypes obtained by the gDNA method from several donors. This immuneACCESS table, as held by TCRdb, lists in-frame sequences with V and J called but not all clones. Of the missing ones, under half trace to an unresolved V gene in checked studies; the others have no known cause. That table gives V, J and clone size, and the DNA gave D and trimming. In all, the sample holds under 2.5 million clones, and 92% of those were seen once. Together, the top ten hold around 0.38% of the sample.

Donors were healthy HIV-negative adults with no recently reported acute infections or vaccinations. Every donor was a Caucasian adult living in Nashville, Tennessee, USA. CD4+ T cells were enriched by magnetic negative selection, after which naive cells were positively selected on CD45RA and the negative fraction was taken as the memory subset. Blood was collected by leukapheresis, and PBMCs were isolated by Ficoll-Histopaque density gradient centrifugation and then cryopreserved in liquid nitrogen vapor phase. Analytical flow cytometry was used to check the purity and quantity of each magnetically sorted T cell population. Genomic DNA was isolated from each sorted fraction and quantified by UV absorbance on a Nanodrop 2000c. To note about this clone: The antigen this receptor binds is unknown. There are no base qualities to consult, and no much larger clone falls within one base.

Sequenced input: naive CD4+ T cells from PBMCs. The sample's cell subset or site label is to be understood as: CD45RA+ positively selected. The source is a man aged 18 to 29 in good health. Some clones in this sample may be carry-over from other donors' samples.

The DNA is as follows: TGTGCCAGCAGCATGCACGTGGGCACAGATACGCAGTATTTT. This gives the protein CASSMHVGTDTQYF. Recombination joined TRBV7-3 with TRBJ2-3; no D gene call is confident. The CDR3 covers 14 residues, taking in both the cysteine and the phenylalanine. The kept DNA is CDR3 alone, 42 bases in frame from the first base. Trimming at the junction amounts to 5 bases on V and 1 base on J, and the germline ends lie 10 bases apart. The germline V gene encodes CDR1 SGHTA and CDR2 FQGTGA.